The present T cell receptor beta chain was sequenced within a study of T cell repertoires in cytomegalovirus infection. TCRdb recomputed calls from the reads with MiXCR, one row per CDR3 protein. Here the sample spans about 270,000 distinct CDR3 sequences, under 25% being singletons. Study results and limitations: Identification of carriers of CMV plus the relevant HLA was achieved through cumulative public TCR beta family frequency. In two of eight donors, the top clonotype was HLA-C-restricted CMV-specific.

There are a few counts of this clonotype. The antigen is not known. The TCR sequence derives from a human donor in good health (CMV status not recorded). Some clones in this sample may be carry-over from other donors' samples. Source: cultured PBMCs, taken from culture after CMV antigen stimulation.

This CDR3 is CASSASGSRNTGELFF. The DNA for the CDR3 is TGTGCCAGCAGTGCAAGCGGGAGCAGGAACACCGGGGAGCTGTTTTTT. The chain links TRBV2 to TRBJ2-2; 8 positions agree with TRBD2. With 4 bases clipped from V and 1 base from J, the junction kept 5 bases outside the gene matches. The CDR3 is 16 residues long. Looked up from germline, CDR1 is SNHLY and CDR2 is FYNNEI.